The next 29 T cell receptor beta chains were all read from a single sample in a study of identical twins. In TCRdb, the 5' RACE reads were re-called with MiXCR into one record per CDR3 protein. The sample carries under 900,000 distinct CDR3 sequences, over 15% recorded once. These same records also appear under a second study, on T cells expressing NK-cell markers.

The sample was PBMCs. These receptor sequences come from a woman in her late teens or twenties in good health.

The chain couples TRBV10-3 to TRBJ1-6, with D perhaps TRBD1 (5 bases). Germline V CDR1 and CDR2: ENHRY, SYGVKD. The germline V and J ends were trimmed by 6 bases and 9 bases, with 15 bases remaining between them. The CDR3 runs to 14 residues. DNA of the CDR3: TGTGCCATCAGGCCGACAGAACCGGGTTCACCCCTCCACTTT. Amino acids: CAIRPTEPGSPLHF.

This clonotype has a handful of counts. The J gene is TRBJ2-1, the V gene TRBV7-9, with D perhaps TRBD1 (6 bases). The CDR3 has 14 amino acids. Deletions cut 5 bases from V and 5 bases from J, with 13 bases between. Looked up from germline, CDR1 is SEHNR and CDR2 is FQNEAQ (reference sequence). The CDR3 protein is CASSVGRGDNEQFF. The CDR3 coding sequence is TGTGCCAGCAGCGTAGGCAGGGGAGACAATGAGCAGTTCTTC.

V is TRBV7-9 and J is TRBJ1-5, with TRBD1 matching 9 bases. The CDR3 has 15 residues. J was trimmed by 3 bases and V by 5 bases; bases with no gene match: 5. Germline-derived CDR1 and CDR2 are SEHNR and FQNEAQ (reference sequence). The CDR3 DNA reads TGTGCCAGCAGCCCTGGGACAGGGTACAATCAGCCCCAGCATTTT. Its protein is CASSPGTGYNQPQHF. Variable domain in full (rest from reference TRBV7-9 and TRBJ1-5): DTGVSQNPRHKITKRGQNVTFRCDPISEHNRLYWYRQTLGQGPEFLTYFQNEAQLEKSRLLSDRFSAERPKGSFSTLEIQRTEQGDSAMYLCASSPGTGYNQPQHFGDGTRLSIL.

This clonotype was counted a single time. The CDR3, as DNA: TGCAGTGCGATGACTAGAACCCGATACAATGAGCAGTTCTTC. Translated, it gives CSAMTRTRYNEQFF. This chain uses TRBV20-1 with TRBJ2-1, with D perhaps matching TRBD2 (6 bases). Germline CDR1 and CDR2: DFQATT and SNEGSKA (reference sequence). The V end lost 6 bases, the J end lost 4 bases, and 16 bases lay between the germline ends. This CDR3 has 14 amino acids.

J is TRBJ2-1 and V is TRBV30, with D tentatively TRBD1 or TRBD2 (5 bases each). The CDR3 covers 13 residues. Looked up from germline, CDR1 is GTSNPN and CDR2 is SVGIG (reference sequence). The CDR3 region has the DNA TGTGGAGGGGACCGACAGTCCTACAATGAGCAGTTCTTC. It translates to CGGDRQSYNEQFF.

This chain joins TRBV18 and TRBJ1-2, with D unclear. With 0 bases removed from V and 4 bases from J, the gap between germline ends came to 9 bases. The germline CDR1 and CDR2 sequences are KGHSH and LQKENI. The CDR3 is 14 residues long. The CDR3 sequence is CASSPPSGFYGYTF. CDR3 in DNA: TGTGCCAGCTCACCACCAAGCGGATTCTATGGCTACACCTTC.

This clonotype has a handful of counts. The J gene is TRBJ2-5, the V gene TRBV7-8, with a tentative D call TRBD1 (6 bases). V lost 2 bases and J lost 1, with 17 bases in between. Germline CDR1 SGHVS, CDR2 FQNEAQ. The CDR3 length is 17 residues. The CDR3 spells CASSLPLYEGVQETQYF. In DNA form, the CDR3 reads TGTGCCAGCAGCTTACCCCTTTATGAGGGGGTCCAAGAGACCCAGTACTTC.

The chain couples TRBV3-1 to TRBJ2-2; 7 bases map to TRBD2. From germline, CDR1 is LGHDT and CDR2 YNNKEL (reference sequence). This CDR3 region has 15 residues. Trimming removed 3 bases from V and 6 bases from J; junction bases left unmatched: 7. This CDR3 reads CASSHRGSSPGELFF. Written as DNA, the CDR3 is TGTGCCAGCAGCCACCGCGGGAGTTCTCCCGGGGAGCTGTTTTTT.

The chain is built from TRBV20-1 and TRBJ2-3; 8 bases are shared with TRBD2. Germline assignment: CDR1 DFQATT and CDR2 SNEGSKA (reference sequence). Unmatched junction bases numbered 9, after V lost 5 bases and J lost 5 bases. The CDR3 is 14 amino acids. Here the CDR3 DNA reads TGCAGTGCTGATCGGGGGGGGGCTGAAGATACGCAGTATTTT. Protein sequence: CSADRGGAEDTQYF.

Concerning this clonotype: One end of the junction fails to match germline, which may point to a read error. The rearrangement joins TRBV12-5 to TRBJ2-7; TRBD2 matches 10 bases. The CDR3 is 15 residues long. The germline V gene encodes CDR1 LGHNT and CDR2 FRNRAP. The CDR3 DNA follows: TGTGCTAGTGGTTTGGGGACTAGCGGTTCCTCCGAGCAGTACTTC. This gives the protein CASGLGTSGSSEQYF.

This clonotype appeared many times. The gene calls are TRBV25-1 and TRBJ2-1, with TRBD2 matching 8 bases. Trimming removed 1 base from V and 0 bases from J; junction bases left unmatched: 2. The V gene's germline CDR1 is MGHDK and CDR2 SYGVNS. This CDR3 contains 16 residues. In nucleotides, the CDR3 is TGTGCCAGCAGTGAATCGGGGGGGGGCTCCTACAATGAGCAGTTCTTC. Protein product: CASSESGGGSYNEQFF.

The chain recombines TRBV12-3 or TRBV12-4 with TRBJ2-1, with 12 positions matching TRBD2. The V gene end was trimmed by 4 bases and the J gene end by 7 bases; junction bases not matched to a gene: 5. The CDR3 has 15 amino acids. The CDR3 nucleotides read TGTGCCAGCAGTTCAGGACTAGCGGGACCAAATGAGCAGTTCTTC. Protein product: CASSSGLAGPNEQFF.

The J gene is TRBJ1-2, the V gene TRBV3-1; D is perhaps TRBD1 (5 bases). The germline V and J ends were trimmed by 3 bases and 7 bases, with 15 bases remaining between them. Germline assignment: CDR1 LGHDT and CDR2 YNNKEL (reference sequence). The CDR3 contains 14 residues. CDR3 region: CASSQEGDVRGYTF. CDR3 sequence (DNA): TGTGCCAGCAGCCAGGAAGGGGATGTTCGTGGCTACACCTTC.

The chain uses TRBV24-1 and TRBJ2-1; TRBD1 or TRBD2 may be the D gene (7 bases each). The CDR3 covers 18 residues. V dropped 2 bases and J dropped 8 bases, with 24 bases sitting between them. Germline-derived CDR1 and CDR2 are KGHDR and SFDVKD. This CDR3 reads CATSDSSIQGRGTYEQFF. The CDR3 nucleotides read TGTGCCACCAGTGATTCAAGTATACAGGGGAGGGGCACCTATGAGCAGTTCTTC.

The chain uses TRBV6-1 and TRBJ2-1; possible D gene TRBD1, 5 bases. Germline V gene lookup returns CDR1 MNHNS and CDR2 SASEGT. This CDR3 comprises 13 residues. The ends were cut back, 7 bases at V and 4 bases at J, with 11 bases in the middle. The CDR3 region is CASTGRVYNEQFF. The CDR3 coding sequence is TGTGCCAGCACTGGCAGGGTGTACAATGAGCAGTTCTTC.

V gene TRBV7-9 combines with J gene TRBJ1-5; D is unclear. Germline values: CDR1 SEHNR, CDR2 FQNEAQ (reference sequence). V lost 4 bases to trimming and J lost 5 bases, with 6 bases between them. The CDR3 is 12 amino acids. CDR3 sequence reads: CASSSTDQPQHF. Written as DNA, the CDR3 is TGTGCCAGCAGCTCCACAGATCAGCCCCAGCATTTT.

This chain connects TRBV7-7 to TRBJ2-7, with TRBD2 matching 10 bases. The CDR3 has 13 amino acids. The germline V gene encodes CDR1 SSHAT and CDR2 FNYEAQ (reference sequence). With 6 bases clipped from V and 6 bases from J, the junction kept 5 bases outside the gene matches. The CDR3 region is CASSPSGGREQYF. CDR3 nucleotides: TGTGCCAGCAGTCCTAGCGGGGGCCGCGAGCAGTACTTC.

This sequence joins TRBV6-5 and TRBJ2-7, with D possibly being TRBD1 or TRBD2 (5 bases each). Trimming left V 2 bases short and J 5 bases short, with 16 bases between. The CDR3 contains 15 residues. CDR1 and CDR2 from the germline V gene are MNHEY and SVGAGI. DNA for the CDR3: TGTGCCAGCAGTTACGGGTCCCGGGGCAGGGACGAGCAGTACTTC. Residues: CASSYGSRGRDEQYF.

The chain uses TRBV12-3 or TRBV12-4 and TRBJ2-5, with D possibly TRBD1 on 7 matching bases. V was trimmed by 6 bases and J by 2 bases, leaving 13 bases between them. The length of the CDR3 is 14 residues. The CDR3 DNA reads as TGTGCCAGCAGCGGGGGACAGCTTCAAGAGACCCAGTACTTC. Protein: CASSGGQLQETQYF.

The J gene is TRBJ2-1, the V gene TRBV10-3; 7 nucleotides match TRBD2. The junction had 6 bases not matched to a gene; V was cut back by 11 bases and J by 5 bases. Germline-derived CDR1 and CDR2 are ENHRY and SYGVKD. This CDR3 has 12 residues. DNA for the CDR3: TGTGCCGCCTTGGGGGGGGACAATGAGCAGTTCTTC. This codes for CAALGGDNEQFF.

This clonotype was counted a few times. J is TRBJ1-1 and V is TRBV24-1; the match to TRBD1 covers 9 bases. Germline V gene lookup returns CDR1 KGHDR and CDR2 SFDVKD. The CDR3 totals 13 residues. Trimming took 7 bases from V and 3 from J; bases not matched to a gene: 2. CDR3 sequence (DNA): TGTGCCACCAGCAGGACAGGGGACACTGAAGCTTTCTTT. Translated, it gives CATSRTGDTEAFF.

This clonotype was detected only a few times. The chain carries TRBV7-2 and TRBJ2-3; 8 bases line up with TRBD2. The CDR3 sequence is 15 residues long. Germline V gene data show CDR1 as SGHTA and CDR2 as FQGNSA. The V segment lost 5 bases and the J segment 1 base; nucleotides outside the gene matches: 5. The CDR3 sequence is CASSGIAGRTDTQYF. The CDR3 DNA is TGTGCCAGCAGCGGAATAGCGGGACGCACAGATACGCAGTATTTT.

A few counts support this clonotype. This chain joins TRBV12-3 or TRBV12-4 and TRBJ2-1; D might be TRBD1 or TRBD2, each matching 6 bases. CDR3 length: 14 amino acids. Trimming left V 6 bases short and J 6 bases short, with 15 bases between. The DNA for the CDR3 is TGTGCCAGCAGCGCCACTGGGGGGCTCAATGAGCAGTTCTTC. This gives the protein CASSATGGLNEQFF.

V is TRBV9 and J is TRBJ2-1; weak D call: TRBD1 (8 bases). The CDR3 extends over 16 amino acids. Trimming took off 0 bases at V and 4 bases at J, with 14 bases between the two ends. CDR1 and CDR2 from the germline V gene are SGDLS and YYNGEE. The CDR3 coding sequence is TGTGCCAGCAGCGTAGGGGGGGGACAGGTATACAATGAGCAGTTCTTC. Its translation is CASSVGGGQVYNEQFF.

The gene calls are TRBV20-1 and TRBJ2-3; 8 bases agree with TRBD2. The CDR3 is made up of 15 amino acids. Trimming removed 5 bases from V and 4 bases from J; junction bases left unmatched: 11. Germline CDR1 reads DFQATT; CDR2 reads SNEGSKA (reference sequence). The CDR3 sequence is CSAGKAGELADTQYF. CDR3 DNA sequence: TGCAGTGCTGGAAAAGCGGGAGAATTGGCAGATACGCAGTATTTT.

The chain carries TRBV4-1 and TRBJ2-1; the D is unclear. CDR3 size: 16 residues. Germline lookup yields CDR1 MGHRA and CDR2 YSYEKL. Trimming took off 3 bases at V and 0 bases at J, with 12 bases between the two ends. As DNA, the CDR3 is TGCGCCAGCAGCCATCTAGACTCCGGCTCCTACAATGAGCAGTTCTTC. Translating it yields CASSHLDSGSYNEQFF.

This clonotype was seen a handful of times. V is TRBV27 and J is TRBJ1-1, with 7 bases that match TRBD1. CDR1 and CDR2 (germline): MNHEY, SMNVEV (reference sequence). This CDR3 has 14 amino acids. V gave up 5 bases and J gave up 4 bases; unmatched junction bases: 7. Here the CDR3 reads CASSLNRGGTEAFF. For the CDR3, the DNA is TGTGCCAGCAGTCTGAACAGGGGTGGCACTGAAGCTTTCTTT.

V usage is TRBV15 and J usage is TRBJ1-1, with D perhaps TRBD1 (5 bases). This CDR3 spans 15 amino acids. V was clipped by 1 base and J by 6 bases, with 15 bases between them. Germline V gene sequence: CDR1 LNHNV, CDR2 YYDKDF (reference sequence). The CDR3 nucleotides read TGTGCCACCAGCAGAGGAGATGTAGGGGTGGCTGAAGCTTTCTTT. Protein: CATSRGDVGVAEAFF.

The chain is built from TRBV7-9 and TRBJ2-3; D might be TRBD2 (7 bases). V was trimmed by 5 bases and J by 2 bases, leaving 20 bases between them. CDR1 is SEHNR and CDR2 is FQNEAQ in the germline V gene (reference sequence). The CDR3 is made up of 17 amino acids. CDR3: CASSPPLGRGPTDTQYF. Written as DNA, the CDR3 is TGTGCCAGCAGCCCCCCCTTGGGGCGGGGGCCCACAGATACGCAGTATTTT. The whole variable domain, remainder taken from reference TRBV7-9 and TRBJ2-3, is DTGVSQNPRHKITKRGQNVTFRCDPISEHNRLYWYRQTLGQGPEFLTYFQNEAQLEKSRLLSDRFSAERPKGSFSTLEIQRTEQGDSAMYLCASSPPLGRGPTDTQYFGPGTRLTVL.